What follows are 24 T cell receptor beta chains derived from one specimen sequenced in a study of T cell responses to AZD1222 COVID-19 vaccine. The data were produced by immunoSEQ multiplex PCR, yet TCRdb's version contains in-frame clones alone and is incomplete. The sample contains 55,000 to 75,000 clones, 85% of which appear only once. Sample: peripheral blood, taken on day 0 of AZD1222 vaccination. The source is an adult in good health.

CDR3 amino acids: CASSLWGAEQYF. In nucleotides, the CDR3 is TGTGCCAGCAGCTTGTGGGGGGCCGAGCAGTACTTC. The chain combines TRBV5-8 with TRBJ2-7; possibly TRBD1 or TRBD2 for D (6 bases each). V gave up 1 base and J gave up 6 bases, with 8 bases separating them. CDR1 is SGHTS, CDR2 YDEGEE, per germline. The length of the CDR3 is 12 residues.

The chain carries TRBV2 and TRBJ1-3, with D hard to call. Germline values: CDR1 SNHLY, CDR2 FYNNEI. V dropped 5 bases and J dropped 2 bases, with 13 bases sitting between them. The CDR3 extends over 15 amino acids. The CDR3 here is CASSPLGDPGNTIYF. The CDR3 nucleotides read TGTGCCAGCAGTCCCCTTGGAGACCCTGGAAACACCATATATTTT.

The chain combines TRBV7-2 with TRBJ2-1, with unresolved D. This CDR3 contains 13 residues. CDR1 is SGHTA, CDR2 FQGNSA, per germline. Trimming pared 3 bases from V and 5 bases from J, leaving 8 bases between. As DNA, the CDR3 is TGTGCCAGCAGCTTTCCAAACAACAATGAGCAGTTCTTC. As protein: CASSFPNNNEQFF.

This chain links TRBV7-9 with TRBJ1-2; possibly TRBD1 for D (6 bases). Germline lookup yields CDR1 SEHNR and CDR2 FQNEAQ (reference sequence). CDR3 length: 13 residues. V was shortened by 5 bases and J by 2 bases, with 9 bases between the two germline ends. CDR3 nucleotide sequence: TGTGCCAGCAGCCGACAGGTGAACTATGGCTACACCTTC. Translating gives CASSRQVNYGYTF. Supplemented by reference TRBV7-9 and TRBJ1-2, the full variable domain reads DTGVSQNPRHKITKRGQNVTFRCDPISEHNRLYWYRQTLGQGPEFLTYFQNEAQLEKSRLLSDRFSAERPKGSFSTLEIQRTEQGDSAMYLCASSRQVNYGYTFGSGTRLTVV.

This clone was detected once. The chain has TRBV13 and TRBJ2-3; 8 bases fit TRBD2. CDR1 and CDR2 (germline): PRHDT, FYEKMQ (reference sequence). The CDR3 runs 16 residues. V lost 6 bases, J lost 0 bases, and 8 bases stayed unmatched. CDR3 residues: CASRSAGGPSTDTQYF. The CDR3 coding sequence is TGTGCCAGCAGGTCTGCGGGAGGACCTAGCACAGATACGCAGTATTTT.

The CDR3 reads CASSVGGWNTEAFF. The CDR3 DNA reads TGTGCCAGCTCCGTGGGGGGGTGGAACACTGAAGCTTTCTTT. This chain links TRBV19 with TRBJ1-1, with D possibly matching TRBD1 (5 bases). This CDR3 comprises 14 residues. V lost 9 bases, J lost 1 base, and 15 bases lay in between. CDR1 is LNHDA, CDR2 SQIVND, per germline (reference sequence).

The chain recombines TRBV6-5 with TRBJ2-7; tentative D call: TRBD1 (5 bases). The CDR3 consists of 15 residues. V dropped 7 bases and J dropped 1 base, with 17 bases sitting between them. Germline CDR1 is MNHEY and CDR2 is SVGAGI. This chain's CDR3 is CASTQLRAGSYEQYF. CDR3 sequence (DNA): TGTGCCAGCACCCAACTTAGGGCAGGGTCCTACGAGCAGTACTTC.

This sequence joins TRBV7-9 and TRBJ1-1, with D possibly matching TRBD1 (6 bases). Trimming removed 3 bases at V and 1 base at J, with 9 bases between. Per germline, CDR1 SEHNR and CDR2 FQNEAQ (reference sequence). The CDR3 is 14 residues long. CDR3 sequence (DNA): TGTGCCAGCAGCTTCCAGGACAGGAACACTGAAGCTTTCTTT. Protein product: CASSFQDRNTEAFF. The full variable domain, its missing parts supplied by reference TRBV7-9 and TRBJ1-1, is DTGVSQNPRHKITKRGQNVTFRCDPISEHNRLYWYRQTLGQGPEFLTYFQNEAQLEKSRLLSDRFSAERPKGSFSTLEIQRTEQGDSAMYLCASSFQDRNTEAFFGQGTRLTVV.

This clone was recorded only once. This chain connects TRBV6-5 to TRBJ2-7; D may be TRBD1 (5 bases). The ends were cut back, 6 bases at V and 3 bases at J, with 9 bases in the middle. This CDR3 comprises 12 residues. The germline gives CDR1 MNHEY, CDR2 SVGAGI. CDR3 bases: TGTGCCAGCAGCCAAGACAGCTACGAGCAGTACTTC. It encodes CASSQDSYEQYF.

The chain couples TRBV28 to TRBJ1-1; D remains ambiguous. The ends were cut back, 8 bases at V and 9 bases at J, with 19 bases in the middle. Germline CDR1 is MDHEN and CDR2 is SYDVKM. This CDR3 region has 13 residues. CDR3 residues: CASGGSPAAQAFF. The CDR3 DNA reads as TGTGCCAGCGGCGGATCTCCGGCTGCCCAAGCTTTCTTT.

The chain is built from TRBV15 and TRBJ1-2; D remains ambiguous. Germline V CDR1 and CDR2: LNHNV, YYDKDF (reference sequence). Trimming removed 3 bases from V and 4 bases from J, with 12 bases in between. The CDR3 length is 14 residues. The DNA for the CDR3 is TGTGCCACCAGCAGCCGATTTGGTACCTATGGCTACACCTTC. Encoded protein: CATSSRFGTYGYTF.

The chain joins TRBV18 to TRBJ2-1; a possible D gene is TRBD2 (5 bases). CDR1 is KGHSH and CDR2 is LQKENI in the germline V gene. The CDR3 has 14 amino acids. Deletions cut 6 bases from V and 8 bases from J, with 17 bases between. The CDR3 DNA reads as TGTGCCAGCTCCCGTCAGGTAGAGGGTGATGAGCAGTTCTTC. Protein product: CASSRQVEGDEQFF.

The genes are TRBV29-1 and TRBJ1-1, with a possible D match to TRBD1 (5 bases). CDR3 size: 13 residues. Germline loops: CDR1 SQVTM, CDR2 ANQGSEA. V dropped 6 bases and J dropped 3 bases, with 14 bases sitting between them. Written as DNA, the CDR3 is TGCAGCGTACGCGACAGATTCGACACTGAAGCTTTCTTT. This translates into CSVRDRFDTEAFF.

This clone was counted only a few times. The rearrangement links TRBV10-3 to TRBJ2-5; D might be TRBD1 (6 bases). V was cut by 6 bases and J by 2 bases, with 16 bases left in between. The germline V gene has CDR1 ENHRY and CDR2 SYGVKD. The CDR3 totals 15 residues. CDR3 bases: TGTGCCATCAGCCCCCAGGGGTGGGCTCAAGAGACCCAGTACTTC. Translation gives CAISPQGWAQETQYF.

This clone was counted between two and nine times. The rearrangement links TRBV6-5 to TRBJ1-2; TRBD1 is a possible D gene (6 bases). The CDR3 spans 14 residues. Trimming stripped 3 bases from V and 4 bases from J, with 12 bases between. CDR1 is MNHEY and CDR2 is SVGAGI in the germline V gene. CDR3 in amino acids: CASSYGGRGYGYTF. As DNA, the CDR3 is TGTGCCAGCAGTTATGGGGGGCGAGGCTATGGCTACACCTTC.

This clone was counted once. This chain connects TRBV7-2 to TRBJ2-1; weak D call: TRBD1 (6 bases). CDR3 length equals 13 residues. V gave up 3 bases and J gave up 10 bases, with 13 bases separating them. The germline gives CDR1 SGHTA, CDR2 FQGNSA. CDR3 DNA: TGTGCCAGCAGCTTTGACAGGCTTCAGGAGCAGTTCTTC. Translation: CASSFDRLQEQFF.

The CDR3 coding sequence is TGTGCCAGCAGCGTAGCTAGTAGCGGGAGAGGTGGAGATACGCAGTATTTT. Amino acids: CASSVASSGRGGDTQYF. V is TRBV9 and J is TRBJ2-3; 9 bases match TRBD2. With V trimmed by 0 bases and J by 5 bases, 10 bases remained unmatched. The CDR3 consists of 17 residues. Germline V CDR1 and CDR2: SGDLS, YYNGEE.

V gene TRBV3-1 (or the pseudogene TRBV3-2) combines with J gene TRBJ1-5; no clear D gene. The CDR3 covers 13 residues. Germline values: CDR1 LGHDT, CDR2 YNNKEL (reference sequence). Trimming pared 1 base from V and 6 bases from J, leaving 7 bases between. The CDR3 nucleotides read TGTGCCAGCAGCCAAGGGTGGATTCAGCCCCAGCATTTT. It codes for CASSQGWIQPQHF.

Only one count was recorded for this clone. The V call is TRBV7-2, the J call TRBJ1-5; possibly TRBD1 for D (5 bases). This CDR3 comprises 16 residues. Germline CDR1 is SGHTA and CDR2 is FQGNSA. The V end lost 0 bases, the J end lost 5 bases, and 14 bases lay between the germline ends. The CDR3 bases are TGTGCCAGCAGCTTAGCTGGGGGGAGCATTTATCAGCCCCAGCATTTT. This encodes CASSLAGGSIYQPQHF. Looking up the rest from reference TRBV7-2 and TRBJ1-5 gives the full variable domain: GAGVSQSPSNKVTEKGKDVELRCDPISGHTALYWYRQSLGQGLEFLIYFQGNSAPDKSGLPSDRFSAERTGGSVSTLTIQRTQQEDSAVYLCASSLAGGSIYQPQHFGDGTRLSIL.

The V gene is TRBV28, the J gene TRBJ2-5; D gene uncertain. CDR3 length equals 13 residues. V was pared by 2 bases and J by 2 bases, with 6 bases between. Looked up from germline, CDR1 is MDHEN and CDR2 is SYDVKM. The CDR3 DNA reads TGTGCCAGCAGTTTACCCGGGCAAGAGACCCAGTACTTC. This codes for CASSLPGQETQYF.

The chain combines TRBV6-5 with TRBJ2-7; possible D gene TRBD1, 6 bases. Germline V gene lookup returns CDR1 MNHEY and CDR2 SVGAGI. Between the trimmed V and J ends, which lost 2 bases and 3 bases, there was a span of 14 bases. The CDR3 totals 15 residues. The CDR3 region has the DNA TGTGCCAGCAGTTACGGGCGGCAGGGGATCTACGAGCAGTACTTC. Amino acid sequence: CASSYGRQGIYEQYF.

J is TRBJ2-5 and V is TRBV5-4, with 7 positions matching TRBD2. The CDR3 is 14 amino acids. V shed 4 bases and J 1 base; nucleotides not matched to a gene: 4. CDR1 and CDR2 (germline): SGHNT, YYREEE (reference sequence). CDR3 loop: CASSPGLLQETQYF. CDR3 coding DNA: TGTGCCAGCAGCCCGGGACTACTCCAAGAGACCCAGTACTTC. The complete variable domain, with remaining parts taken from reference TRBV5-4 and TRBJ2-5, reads ETGVTQSPTHLIKTRGQQVTLRCSSQSGHNTVSWYQQALGQGPQFIFQYYREEENGRGNFPPRFSGLQFPNYSSELNVNALELDDSALYLCASSPGLLQETQYFGPGTRLLVL.

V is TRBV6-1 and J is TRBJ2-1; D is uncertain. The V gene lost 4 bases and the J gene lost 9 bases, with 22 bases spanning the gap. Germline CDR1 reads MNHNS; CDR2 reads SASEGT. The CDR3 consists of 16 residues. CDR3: CASSALTTRGSSEQFF. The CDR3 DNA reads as TGTGCCAGCAGTGCCCTGACGACGCGAGGTAGTAGTGAGCAGTTCTTC.

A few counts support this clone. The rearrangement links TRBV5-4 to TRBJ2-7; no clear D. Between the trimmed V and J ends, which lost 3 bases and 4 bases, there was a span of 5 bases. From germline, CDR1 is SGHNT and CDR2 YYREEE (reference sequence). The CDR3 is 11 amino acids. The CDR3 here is CASSSMYEQYF. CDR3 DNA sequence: TGTGCCAGCAGCTCAATGTACGAGCAGTACTTC. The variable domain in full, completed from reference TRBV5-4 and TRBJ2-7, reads ETGVTQSPTHLIKTRGQQVTLRCSSQSGHNTVSWYQQALGQGPQFIFQYYREEENGRGNFPPRFSGLQFPNYSSELNVNALELDDSALYLCASSSMYEQYFGPGTRLTVT.